The 27 T cell receptor beta chains reported below all come from one sample, sequenced in a study of cytomegalovirus exposure and HLA in healthy donors. PCR employed 60 Vbeta and 13 Jbeta primers. Measured with immunoSEQ multiplex PCR; TCRdb has only the in-frame clones, and not every one. This sample yields around 200,000 clones, of which approximately 90% are seen a single time; 0.9% to 1.1% belongs to the top ten. The material sequenced was PBMCs. The origin of the receptors is a woman between 18 and 29 years old in good health and CMV-seronegative.

The rearrangement links TRBV6-1 to TRBJ2-3; a weak D match, TRBD1 (6 bases). Deletions cut 1 base from V and 2 bases from J, with 10 bases between. CDR1 is MNHNS and CDR2 is SASEGT in the germline V gene. The CDR3 runs to 15 residues. The CDR3 region has the DNA TGTGCCAGCAGTGAAGACAGGGCCCTCACAGATACGCAGTATTTT. Protein: CASSEDRALTDTQYF.

The V and J genes are TRBV2 and TRBJ1-1; TRBD1 is a possible D gene (5 bases). This CDR3 has 14 amino acids. The V and J ends lost 2 bases and 3 bases respectively, with 10 bases between them. Germline V CDR1 and CDR2: SNHLY, FYNNEI. The CDR3 bases are TGTGCCAGCAGTGAACTACAGGTGTACACTGAAGCTTTCTTT. It is translated as CASSELQVYTEAFF. The full variable domain, with the rest looked up from reference TRBV2 and TRBJ1-1, is EPEVTQTPSHQVTQMGQEVILRCVPISNHLYFYWYRQILGQKVEFLVSFYNNEISEKSEIFDDQFSVERPDGSNFTLKIRSTKLEDSAMYFCASSELQVYTEAFFGQGTRLTVV.

J is TRBJ1-1 and V is TRBV4-1, with TRBD1 identical over 7 bases. This CDR3 contains 13 residues. With 5 bases clipped from V and 3 bases from J, the junction kept 3 bases outside the gene matches. Per the germline V gene, CDR1 is MGHRA and CDR2 is YSYEKL. CDR3 coding DNA: TGCGCCAGCAGCACCGACAGGGACACTGAAGCTTTCTTT. Protein: CASSTDRDTEAFF.

This clone has a single count. The chain recombines TRBV5-1 with TRBJ1-4; D is possibly TRBD1 (5 bases). Germline-derived CDR1 and CDR2 are SGHRS and YFSETQ. The CDR3 consists of 15 residues. Deletions cut 1 base from V and 8 bases from J, with 15 bases between. The CDR3 spells CASSLQGKRGEKLFF. In DNA, the CDR3 is TGCGCCAGCAGCTTGCAAGGGAAGCGGGGGGAAAAACTGTTTTTT. Together with reference TRBV5-1 and TRBJ1-4, the CDR3 gives the full variable domain: KAGVTQTPRYLIKTRGQQVTLSCSPISGHRSVSWYQQTPGQGLQFLFEYFSETQRNKGNFPGRFSGRQFSNSRSEMNVSTLELGDSALYLCASSLQGKRGEKLFFGSGTQLSVL.

The gene calls are TRBV6-5 and TRBJ1-2, with D possibly being TRBD1 (6 bases). Trimming left V 2 bases short and J 4 bases short, with 11 bases between. This CDR3 region has 14 residues. The germline gives CDR1 MNHEY, CDR2 SVGAGI. This CDR3 reads CASSYGGASYGYTF. Written as DNA, the CDR3 is TGTGCCAGCAGTTACGGGGGGGCCTCCTATGGCTACACCTTC.

This clone was counted only a few times. J is TRBJ1-6 and V is TRBV4-1, with D unresolved. CDR1 is MGHRA, CDR2 YSYEKL, per germline. The CDR3 spans 17 residues. With 0 bases removed from V and 0 bases from J, the gap between germline ends came to 9 bases. Here the CDR3 DNA reads TGCGCCAGCAGCCAAGAACCGATGAGCTCCTATAATTCACCCCTCCACTTT. Amino acid sequence: CASSQEPMSSYNSPLHF.

This clone appeared once. The chain is built from TRBV7-9 and TRBJ2-7, with 7 bases lining up with TRBD1. CDR1 and CDR2 (germline): SEHNR, FQNEAQ (reference sequence). CDR3 length: 14 residues. Unmatched junction bases numbered 6, after V lost 0 bases and J lost 7 bases. Here the CDR3 reads CASSLAGQLGEQYF. The CDR3 DNA sequence: TGTGCCAGCAGCTTAGCGGGACAGCTGGGGGAGCAGTACTTC. Full variable domain (missing parts from reference TRBV7-9 and TRBJ2-7): DTGVSQNPRHKITKRGQNVTFRCDPISEHNRLYWYRQTLGQGPEFLTYFQNEAQLEKSRLLSDRFSAERPKGSFSTLEIQRTEQGDSAMYLCASSLAGQLGEQYFGPGTRLTVT.

This clone was picked up a small number of times. The rearrangement links TRBV7-2 to TRBJ1-2; TRBD1 agrees at 8 bases. In germline, CDR1 is SGHTA, CDR2 FQGNSA. This CDR3 comprises 13 residues. V was clipped by 5 bases and J by 8 bases; unmatched bases: 7. CDR3 in DNA: TGTGCCAGCAGCCGTGGACAGGGACAAGGCTACACCTTC. Translated: CASSRGQGQGYTF. Full variable domain (remainder filled in from reference TRBV7-2 and TRBJ1-2): GAGVSQSPSNKVTEKGKDVELRCDPISGHTALYWYRQSLGQGLEFLIYFQGNSAPDKSGLPSDRFSAERTGGSVSTLTIQRTQQEDSAVYLCASSRGQGQGYTFGSGTRLTVV.

The V gene is TRBV7-9, the J gene TRBJ2-7; TRBD1 is a possible D gene (5 bases). From germline, CDR1 is SEHNR and CDR2 FQNEAQ (reference sequence). The length of the CDR3 is 14 residues. Trimming removed 3 bases from V and 5 bases from J, with 14 bases in between. The CDR3 reads CASSLAGNNNEQYF. For the CDR3, the DNA is TGTGCCAGCAGCTTGGCAGGGAATAACAACGAGCAGTACTTC. Using reference TRBV7-9 and TRBJ2-7 for the parts outside the CDR3, the full variable domain is DTGVSQNPRHKITKRGQNVTFRCDPISEHNRLYWYRQTLGQGPEFLTYFQNEAQLEKSRLLSDRFSAERPKGSFSTLEIQRTEQGDSAMYLCASSLAGNNNEQYFGPGTRLTVT.

This chain joins TRBV19 and TRBJ2-5, with 7 nucleotides matching TRBD1. The junction had 13 bases not matched to a gene; V was cut back by 7 bases and J by 5 bases. Germline values: CDR1 LNHDA, CDR2 SQIVND (reference sequence). This CDR3 is built from 15 residues. CDR3 DNA: TGTGCCAGTACCGATGGGTCAGGGGGTCGGGAGACCCAGTACTTC. Translated: CASTDGSGGRETQYF.

The chain has TRBV29-1 and TRBJ2-3; D possibly corresponds to TRBD1 (6 bases). This CDR3 is built from 14 residues. Germline values: CDR1 SQVTM, CDR2 ANQGSEA. The germline V and J ends were trimmed by 4 bases and 2 bases, with 13 bases remaining between them. CDR3 DNA sequence: TGCAGCGTTGTCATCAGGGGCTACACAGATACGCAGTATTTT. Protein sequence: CSVVIRGYTDTQYF.

The genes are TRBV4-2 and TRBJ2-3; D is possibly TRBD2 (5 bases). This CDR3 comprises 13 residues. V lost 0 bases to trimming and J lost 5 bases, with 6 bases between them. Germline V gene lookup returns CDR1 LGHNA and CDR2 YNFKEQ. As DNA, the CDR3 is TGTGCCAGCAGCCAAGAGCGGGTAGATACGCAGTATTTT. The encoded protein is CASSQERVDTQYF.

The rearrangement links TRBV18 to TRBJ2-7, with a tentative D call TRBD1 (5 bases). The CDR3 contains 14 residues. Trimming stripped 2 bases from V and 2 bases from J, with 10 bases between. Germline CDR1 and CDR2: KGHSH and LQKENI. CDR3 sequence reads: CASSPIRGTYEQYF. The DNA for the CDR3 is TGTGCCAGCTCACCAATAAGGGGAACCTACGAGCAGTACTTC.

A word on this clone: Other DNA variants within this sample encode the same CDR3. The rearrangement links TRBV7-2 to TRBJ2-3; unclear D gene. Germline-derived CDR1 and CDR2 are SGHTA and FQGNSA. CDR3 length equals 12 residues. The V end was cut by 4 bases, the J end by 3 bases, with 5 bases between. In DNA form, the CDR3 reads TGTGCCAGCAGCTCCGGGACAGATACGCAGTATTTT. This sequence encodes CASSSGTDTQYF. Supplemented by reference TRBV7-2 and TRBJ2-3, the full variable domain reads GAGVSQSPSNKVTEKGKDVELRCDPISGHTALYWYRQSLGQGLEFLIYFQGNSAPDKSGLPSDRFSAERTGGSVSTLTIQRTQQEDSAVYLCASSSGTDTQYFGPGTRLTVL.

The V call is TRBV11-2, the J call TRBJ2-7; D possibly corresponds to TRBD2 (7 bases). V lost 5 bases to trimming and J lost 4 bases, with 18 bases between them. The CDR3 spans 15 residues. Germline CDR1 SGHAT, CDR2 FQNNGV. DNA of the CDR3: TGTGCCAGCAGCGAGAATAGGGGGGGTACGTACGAGCAGTACTTC. Translating it yields CASSENRGGTYEQYF.

The chain recombines TRBV6-5 with TRBJ1-5; 7 bases align to TRBD1. V was pared by 5 bases and J by 3 bases, with 4 bases of the junction left unmatched. The germline V gene has CDR1 MNHEY and CDR2 SVGAGI. This CDR3 has 14 amino acids. The CDR3 bases are TGTGCCAGCAGTGTACAGGGGTCCAATCAGCCCCAGCATTTT. Its translation: CASSVQGSNQPQHF.

The chain joins TRBV7-2 to TRBJ1-2; D is uncertain. The CDR3 covers 15 residues. V dropped 1 base and J dropped 2 bases, with 11 bases sitting between them. Looked up from germline, CDR1 is SGHTA and CDR2 is FQGNSA. The CDR3 region has the DNA TGTGCCAGCAGCTTAGGTTGGAGTATAAACTATGGCTACACCTTC. Translating it yields CASSLGWSINYGYTF.

The J gene is TRBJ2-7, the V gene TRBV7-6; the D gene is possibly TRBD1 (7 bases). Germline V gene data show CDR1 as SGHVS and CDR2 as FNYEAQ. CDR3 length: 14 amino acids. The V end lost 5 bases, the J end lost 4 bases, and 15 bases lay between the germline ends. The CDR3 nucleotides read TGTGCCAGCAGCAGGGCAGGGGGGAGGTACGAGCAGTACTTC. It specifies CASSRAGGRYEQYF.

This clone has only one observation. V usage is TRBV12-1 and J usage is TRBJ1-2; whether TRBD1, the table's D call, matches the DNA was not checked. TRBV12-1 is listed as a pseudogene. The length of the CDR3 is 16 residues. The CDR3, as DNA: TGTGCCAGCAGCTTTGTTATGGGACAGCCAAACTATGGCTACACCTTC. Its protein is CASSFVMGQPNYGYTF.

This sequence joins TRBV20-1 and TRBJ1-1; possibly TRBD1 for D (5 bases). Germline V gene data show CDR1 as DFQATT and CDR2 as SNEGSKA (reference sequence). Trimming shortened V by 5 bases and J by 10 bases, and 14 bases separated the two germline ends. CDR3 size: 11 residues. The CDR3 coding sequence is TGCAGTGCTGGAAAGACAGTAAGAGCTTTCTTT. Its protein product is CSAGKTVRAFF.

The V and J genes are TRBV5-1 and TRBJ2-1; 12 bases are shared with TRBD2. Germline V gives CDR1 SGHRS, CDR2 YFSETQ. This CDR3 comprises 19 residues. V lost 0 bases and J lost 0; bases outside the gene matches: 7. DNA for the CDR3: TGCGCCAGCAGCTTGGCCGCTAGCGGGGGGGTTGGCTCCTACAATGAGCAGTTCTTC. This sequence encodes CASSLAASGGVGSYNEQFF.

This chain joins TRBV11-3 and TRBJ1-3; D uncertain. The CDR3 contains 12 residues. In germline, CDR1 is SGHNT, CDR2 YENEEA. Trimming shortened V by 2 bases and J by 9 bases, and 8 bases separated the two germline ends. The CDR3 nucleotides read TGTGCCAGCAGCTTAACCCTAAGCACCATATATTTT. The encoded protein is CASSLTLSTIYF.

This clone has a single count. V gene TRBV7-6 combines with J gene TRBJ2-5; possibly TRBD2 for D (5 bases). The J call may be incorrect, as the DNA end agrees better with TRBJ2-7. CDR1 SGHVS and CDR2 FNYEAQ come from the germline V gene. This CDR3 has 15 amino acids. In DNA form, the CDR3 reads TGTGCCAGCAGCTTAGGCGGTGGACGGGACTACGAGCAGTACTTC. Residues: CASSLGGGRDYEQYF.

The chain carries TRBV10-3 and TRBJ1-1, with D tentatively TRBD1 (5 bases). The ends were cut back, 0 bases at V and 0 bases at J, with 11 bases in the middle. The CDR3 length is 16 residues. Germline-derived CDR1 and CDR2 are ENHRY and SYGVKD. DNA for the CDR3: TGTGCCATCAGTGAGTCGATAGGGGTAATGAACACTGAAGCTTTCTTT. Amino acids: CAISESIGVMNTEAFF.

The chain couples TRBV10-2 to TRBJ2-3; the D is unclear. Trimming took off 9 bases at V and 0 bases at J, with 10 bases between the two ends. From germline, CDR1 is WSHSY and CDR2 SAAADI. This CDR3 region has 13 residues. Here the CDR3 reads CASPPVSTDTQYF. CDR3 DNA: TGCGCCAGTCCCCCAGTGAGCACAGATACGCAGTATTTT.

The chain is built from TRBV19 and TRBJ2-1; tentatively, D is TRBD2 (6 bases). The CDR3 is 15 residues long. Trimming pared 4 bases from V and 3 bases from J, leaving 13 bases between. Germline assignment: CDR1 LNHDA and CDR2 SQIVND (reference sequence). CDR3 sequence reads: CASSNPPSVYNEQFF. CDR3 bases: TGTGCCAGTAGTAATCCTCCTAGCGTCTACAATGAGCAGTTCTTC.

This clone was picked up a small number of times. The genes are TRBV27 and TRBJ1-6; tentatively, D is TRBD1 (5 bases). The CDR3 runs to 14 residues. The ends were cut back, 3 bases at V and 12 bases at J, with 15 bases in the middle. CDR1 MNHEY and CDR2 SMNVEV come from the germline V gene (reference sequence). CDR3 sequence (DNA): TGTGCCAGCAGTTTCCTAGATGGGGCTGGACCCCTCCACTTT. Its translation: CASSFLDGAGPLHF.